Listed here is a single TCR beta chain. Its antigen is still unknown. The sample belongs to a study of blood T cells in healthy people across ages. Study outcomes and limitations: Lack of knowledge of donor CMV status possibly confounded expanded clonotype changes. Donors of long life had a larger count of naive CD4+ cells and greater diversity than aged donors.

The CDR3 loop spans 14 amino acids. V lost 7 bases to trimming and J lost 3 bases, with 15 bases between them. The germline V gene encodes CDR1 MRHNA and CDR2 SNTAGT. Next came a second PCR, run for about 6 to 11 cycles, which used a sample-barcoded 5' primer along with a J-beta primer mix. All samples gave at least 2.5 million CDR3-containing paired-end reads. TCRdb reanalysed the 5' RACE reads using MiXCR and keeps one entry per CDR3 protein. Here the sample spans about 1.8 million distinct CDR3 sequences, less than 50% being singletons. The sequence was collected from a woman aged 40 to 55 in good health. The rearrangement links TRBV6-4 to TRBJ1-1, with D maybe TRBD1 (5 bases). Sequenced material: blood. The CDR3 reads CASTYRSPDTEAFF. DNA for the CDR3: TGTGCCAGCACCTACAGGTCTCCCGACACTGAAGCTTTCTTT.